The sequence of this T cell receptor (beta chain) was determined in a study of prognosis after radiotherapy for stage I lung cancer. Study details: Aged roughly 50 to 95 years, with a median of about 73 years, the patients were approximately 13 men and roughly six women.

The genomic DNA TCR beta CDR3 region underwent two rounds of multiplex PCR. For every TRBV and TRBJ gene, a specific primer was used in first-round PCR. TCRdb processed the multiplex PCR reads anew with MiXCR; each CDR3 protein has one entry. The sample includes about 15,000 distinct CDR3 sequences, around 31% seen only once; the top ten take 20% to 30%. The J segment lost 3 bases and the V segment lost 6 bases, leaving 6 bases of the junction unmatched. This CDR3 has 15 residues. The V gene is TRBV12-3 or TRBV12-4, the J gene TRBJ2-2, with TRBD1 matching 8 bases. Material: PBMCs, obtained before or after stereotactic body radiation therapy (not recorded which). The TCR sequence derives from a donor aged 50 or older with non-small cell lung cancer. The CDR3 region is CASSRDRGDTGELFF. CDR3 DNA sequence: TGTGCCAGCAGCCGCGACAGGGGTGACACCGGGGAGCTGTTTTTT.